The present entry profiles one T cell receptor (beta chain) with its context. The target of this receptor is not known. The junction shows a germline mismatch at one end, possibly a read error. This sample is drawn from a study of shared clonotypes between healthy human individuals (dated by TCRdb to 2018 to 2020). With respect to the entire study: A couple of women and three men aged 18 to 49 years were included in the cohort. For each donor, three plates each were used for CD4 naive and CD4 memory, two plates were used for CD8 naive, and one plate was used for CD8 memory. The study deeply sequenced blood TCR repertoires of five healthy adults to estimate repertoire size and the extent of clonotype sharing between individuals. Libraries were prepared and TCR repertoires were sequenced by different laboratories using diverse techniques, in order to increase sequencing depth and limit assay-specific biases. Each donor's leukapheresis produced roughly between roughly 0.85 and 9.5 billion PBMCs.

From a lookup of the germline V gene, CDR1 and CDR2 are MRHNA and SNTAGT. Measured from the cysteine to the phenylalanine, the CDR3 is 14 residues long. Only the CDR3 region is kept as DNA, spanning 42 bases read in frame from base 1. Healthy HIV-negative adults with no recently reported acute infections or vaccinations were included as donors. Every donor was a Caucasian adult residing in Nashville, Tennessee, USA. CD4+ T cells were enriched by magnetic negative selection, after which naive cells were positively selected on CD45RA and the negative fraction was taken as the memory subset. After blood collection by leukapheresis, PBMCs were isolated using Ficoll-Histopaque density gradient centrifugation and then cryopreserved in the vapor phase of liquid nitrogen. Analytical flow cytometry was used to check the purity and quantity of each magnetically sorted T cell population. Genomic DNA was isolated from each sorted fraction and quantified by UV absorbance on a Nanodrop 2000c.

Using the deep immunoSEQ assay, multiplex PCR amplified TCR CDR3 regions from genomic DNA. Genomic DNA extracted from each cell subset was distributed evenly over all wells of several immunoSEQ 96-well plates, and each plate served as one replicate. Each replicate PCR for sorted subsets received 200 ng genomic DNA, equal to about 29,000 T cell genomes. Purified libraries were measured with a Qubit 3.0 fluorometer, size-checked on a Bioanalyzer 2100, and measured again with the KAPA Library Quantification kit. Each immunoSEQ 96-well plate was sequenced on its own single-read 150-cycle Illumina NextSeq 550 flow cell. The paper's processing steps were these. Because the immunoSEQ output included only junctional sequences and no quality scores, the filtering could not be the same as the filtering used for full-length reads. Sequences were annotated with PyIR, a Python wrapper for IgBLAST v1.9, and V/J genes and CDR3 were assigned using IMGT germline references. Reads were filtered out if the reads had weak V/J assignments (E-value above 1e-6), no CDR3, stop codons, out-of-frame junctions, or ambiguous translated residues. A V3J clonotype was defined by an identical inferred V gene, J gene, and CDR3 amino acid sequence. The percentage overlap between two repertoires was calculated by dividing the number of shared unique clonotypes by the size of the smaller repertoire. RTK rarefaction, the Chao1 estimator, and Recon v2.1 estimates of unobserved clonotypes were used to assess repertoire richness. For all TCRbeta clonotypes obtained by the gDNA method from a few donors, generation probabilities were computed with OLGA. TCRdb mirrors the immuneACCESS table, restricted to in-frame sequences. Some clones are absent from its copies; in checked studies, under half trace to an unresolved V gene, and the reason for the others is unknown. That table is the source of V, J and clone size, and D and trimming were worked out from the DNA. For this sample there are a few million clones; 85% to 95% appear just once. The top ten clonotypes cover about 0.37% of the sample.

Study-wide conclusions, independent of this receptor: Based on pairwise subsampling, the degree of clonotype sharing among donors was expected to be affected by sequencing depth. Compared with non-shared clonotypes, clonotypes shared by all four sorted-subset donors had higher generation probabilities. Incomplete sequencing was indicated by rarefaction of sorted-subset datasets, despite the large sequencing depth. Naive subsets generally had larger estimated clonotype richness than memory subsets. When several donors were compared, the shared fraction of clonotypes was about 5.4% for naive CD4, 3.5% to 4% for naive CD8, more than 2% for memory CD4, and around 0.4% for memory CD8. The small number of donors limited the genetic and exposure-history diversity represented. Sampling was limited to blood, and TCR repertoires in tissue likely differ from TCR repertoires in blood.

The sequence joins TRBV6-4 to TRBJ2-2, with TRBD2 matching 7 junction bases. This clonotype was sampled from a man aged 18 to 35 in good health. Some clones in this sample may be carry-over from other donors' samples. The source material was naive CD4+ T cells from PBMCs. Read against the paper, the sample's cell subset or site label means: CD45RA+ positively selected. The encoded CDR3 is CANSREGHTGELFF. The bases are TGTGCCAACAGTAGGGAGGGACACACCGGGGAGCTGTTTTTT.